Listed below are T cell receptor beta chains from one sample, sequenced in a study of control samples from healthy donors and cancer patients. Sequenced by immunoSEQ multiplex PCR; TCRdb stores in-frame clones only, minus some. The sample holds 150,000 to 200,000 clones, about 94% seen once. Sequences were obtained from blood. The receptors come from a woman aged 40 to 49 in good health. Each CDR3 is given with its conserved first and last residue. The D gene is left open where the match is weak. Rows may omit the clone size; those that give it use once, few, many or a size class.

d_call: NA
v_call: TRBV6-1
clone_size: NA
j_call: TRBJ1-5
cdr3_nt: TGTGCCAGCAGTGAAGGGACCGCTAGGCATCAGCCCCAGCATTTT
cdr3_aa: CASSEGTARHQPQHF

d_call: NA
v_call: TRBV7-2
clone_size: NA
j_call: TRBJ1-1
cdr3_nt: TGTGCCAGCAGCTCCGTCGGTGCGAACACTGAAGCTTTCTTT
cdr3_aa: CASSSVGANTEAFF

d_call: NA
v_call: TRBV4-3
clone_size: NA
j_call: TRBJ1-4
cdr3_nt: TGCGCCAGCAGCCAAGATCTACTGGGGGCTGAAAAACTGTTTTTT
cdr3_aa: CASSQDLLGAEKLFF

d_call: NA
v_call: TRBV5-8
clone_size: NA
j_call: TRBJ1-5
cdr3_nt: TGTGCCAGCAGCTTAAACCAACCTAGTCAGCCCCAGCATTTT
cdr3_aa: CASSLNQPSQPQHF

d_call: TRBD2
v_call: TRBV18
clone_size: NA
j_call: TRBJ2-5
cdr3_nt: TGTGCCAGCTCACTCGGACTAGCGGCGAATAACAAAGAGACCCAGTACTTC
cdr3_aa: CASSLGLAANNKETQYF

d_call: TRBD2
v_call: TRBV9
clone_size: NA
j_call: TRBJ2-7
cdr3_nt: TGTGCCAGCAGCGTAGTAGGAGGGACTAGCGGGGACGAGCAGTACTTC
cdr3_aa: CASSVVGGTSGDEQYF

d_call: TRBD1
v_call: TRBV5-1
clone_size: NA
j_call: TRBJ1-2
cdr3_nt: TGCGCCAGCAGCTCGACAGGGACTAACTATGGCTACACCTTC
cdr3_aa: CASSSTGTNYGYTF

d_call: NA
v_call: TRBV7-9
clone_size: NA
j_call: TRBJ1-5
cdr3_nt: TGTGCCAGCAGCTTATCAGGGGTACAGCCCCAGCATTTT
cdr3_aa: CASSLSGVQPQHF

d_call: NA
v_call: TRBV7-9
clone_size: NA
j_call: TRBJ2-7
cdr3_nt: TGTGCCAGCGCCTCTGAGGGGACCTACGAGCAGTACTTC
cdr3_aa: CASASEGTYEQYF

d_call: NA
v_call: TRBV11-1
clone_size: NA
j_call: TRBJ2-2
cdr3_nt: TGTGCCAGCAGCACCGCCGGGGAGCTGTTTTTT
cdr3_aa: CASSTAGELFF

d_call: NA
v_call: TRBV19
clone_size: NA
j_call: TRBJ1-5
cdr3_nt: TGTGCCAGTAGCCGACCGGGACAAGGAAGCAATCAGCCCCAGCATTTT
cdr3_aa: CASSRPGQGSNQPQHF

d_call: NA
v_call: TRBV29-1
clone_size: NA
j_call: TRBJ2-6
cdr3_nt: TGCAGCGTGGCCGTCGGGAGCTCTGGGGCCAACGTCCTGACTTTC
cdr3_aa: CSVAVGSSGANVLTF

d_call: NA
v_call: TRBV7-2
clone_size: NA
j_call: TRBJ1-1
cdr3_nt: TGTGCCAGCAGCCCAGCTGTCCCGCGGACTGAAGCTTTCTTT
cdr3_aa: CASSPAVPRTEAFF

d_call: NA
v_call: TRBV6-2/TRBV6-3
clone_size: NA
j_call: TRBJ1-1
cdr3_nt: TGTGCCAGCAGTTACAGGGGATCGAACACTGAAGCTTTCTTT
cdr3_aa: CASSYRGSNTEAFF

d_call: NA
v_call: TRBV4-3
clone_size: NA
j_call: TRBJ2-1
cdr3_nt: TGCGCCAGCACCTGGGGGTTAGGCTCCTACAATGAGCAGTTCTTC
cdr3_aa: CASTWGLGSYNEQFF

d_call: NA
v_call: TRBV7-2
clone_size: NA
j_call: TRBJ2-1
cdr3_nt: TGTGCCAGCAGCACGGGACGCCGCAATGAGCAGTTCTTC
cdr3_aa: CASSTGRRNEQFF

d_call: TRBD1
v_call: TRBV29-1
clone_size: NA
j_call: TRBJ2-7
cdr3_nt: TGCAGCGTTAGAACCGGGACAGGGGTTCACGAGCAGTACTTC
cdr3_aa: CSVRTGTGVHEQYF

d_call: TRBD1
v_call: TRBV6-2/TRBV6-3
clone_size: NA
j_call: TRBJ1-5
cdr3_nt: TGTGCCAGCAGTTACAGACAGGGTGCCCAGCATTTT
cdr3_aa: CASSYRQGAQHF

d_call: NA
v_call: TRBV7-9
clone_size: few
j_call: TRBJ2-2
cdr3_nt: TGTGCCAGCAGCTTAGCCCAGGGATCACTCAACACCGGGGAGCTGTTTTTT
cdr3_aa: CASSLAQGSLNTGELFF

d_call: TRBD1
v_call: TRBV18
clone_size: NA
j_call: TRBJ1-1
cdr3_nt: TGTGCCAGCTCACCGGACAGGGCGAACACTGAAGCTTTCTTT
cdr3_aa: CASSPDRANTEAFF